Its frequency marks the clone carrying this T cell receptor (beta chain) as medium-sized. What it binds is not known. TRB was amplified from about 270 ng of peripheral blood genomic DNA per sample. These data belong to a study of T cell clusters in autoimmune cytopenias. The CDR3 runs 15 residues. Germline V gives CDR1 LNHDA, CDR2 SQIVND (reference sequence). General study findings and limits: The T cell clusters were defined only in silico, without experimental functional validation. TRB repertoire shifts in secondary cytopenia and chronic lymphocytic leukemia mostly reflected lymphoma, not autoimmunity. Healthy donors had about 2.8-fold more exclusive TRB clusters than active autoimmune hepatitis patients.

Multiplex touch-down PCR amplified TRB using TRB-A and TRB-B pools in one tube. TCRdb reanalyzed the multiplex PCR reads, giving one entry per CDR3 protein sequence and no DNA. Reported are roughly 3,800 distinct CDR3 sequences; the ten largest clones contain 20% to 30%. Sequenced input: peripheral blood. This clonotype was obtained from a human donor with an autoimmune cytopenia or autoimmune hepatitis (not recorded which). The chain recombines TRBV19 with TRBJ2-7; checking the TCRdb D call of TRBD1 is not possible without DNA. The CDR3 here is CASSSGQGGTYEQYF. Variable domain in full (rest from reference TRBV19 and TRBJ2-7): DGGITQSPKYLFRKEGQNVTLSCEQNLNHDAMYWYRQDPGQGLRLIYYSQIVNDFQKGDIAEGYSVSREKKESFPLTVTSAQKNPTAFYLCASSSGQGGTYEQYFGPGTRLTVT.